The 17 T cell receptor beta chains listed next were all sequenced from one sample in a study of identical twins. MiXCR was run by TCRdb on the 5' RACE reads, yielding one entry per CDR3 protein. The sample comprises approximately 220,000 distinct CDR3 sequences, roughly 7.5% of which are singletons, and about 2% rests with the top ten. These same data were also listed under a study on yellow fever vaccine responses in identical twins.

The sequenced sample consisted of memory (CD45RO+) T cells sorted from blood. The receptor source for this set is a woman aged 18 to 35 in good health.

This clonotype appeared many times. The rearrangement joins TRBV5-1 to TRBJ2-7; 8 positions match TRBD1. V gave up 8 bases and J gave up 5 bases; unmatched junction bases: 9. The CDR3 contains 13 residues. Looked up from germline, CDR1 is SGHRS and CDR2 is YFSETQ. The CDR3 reads CASQGQGINEQYF. As DNA, the CDR3 is TGCGCCAGTCAAGGACAGGGAATAAACGAGCAGTACTTC.

This clonotype has at least ten counts. V usage is TRBV29-1 and J usage is TRBJ2-1; 15 bases align to TRBD2. V shed 4 bases and J 6 bases; nucleotides not matched to a gene: 10. The CDR3 loop spans 17 amino acids. The germline gives CDR1 SQVTM, CDR2 ANQGSEA. The CDR3 here is CSVGRGQGLAGGNEQFF. CDR3 DNA: TGCAGCGTTGGCCGGGGACAGGGACTAGCGGGAGGCAATGAGCAGTTCTTC.

This clonotype was recorded at least ten times. The chain carries TRBV12-3 or TRBV12-4 and TRBJ2-3; possible D gene TRBD1, 5 bases. V shed 6 bases and J shed 3 bases, with 16 bases lying between them. The CDR3 sequence is 15 residues long. The CDR3 coding sequence is TGTGCCAGCAGAGGGCGAGCAGGGATGACAGATACGCAGTATTTT. Translating gives CASRGRAGMTDTQYF.

The chain uses TRBV27 and TRBJ2-5, with 7 positions matching TRBD2. This CDR3 is built from 15 residues. V was pared by 0 bases and J by 7 bases, with 8 bases of the junction left unmatched. Germline CDR1 is MNHEY and CDR2 is SMNVEV (reference sequence). The CDR3 coding sequence is TGTGCCAGCAGTTTATCGGGGCGGGGGAGCGGGACCCAGTACTTC. As protein: CASSLSGRGSGTQYF.

There are many counts of this clonotype. This chain connects TRBV27 to TRBJ1-6; TRBD1 matches 8 bases. This CDR3 region has 15 residues. CDR1 MNHEY and CDR2 SMNVEV come from the germline V gene (reference sequence). Trimming took 4 bases from V and 6 from J; bases not matched to a gene: 5. The CDR3 reads CASSSQGQANSPLHF. The CDR3 DNA reads TGTGCCAGCAGTTCACAGGGACAGGCTAATTCACCCCTCCACTTT.

CDR3 loop: CASRGLAGVGTDTQYF. The CDR3 DNA reads as TGTGCCAGCAGAGGACTAGCGGGAGTGGGCACAGATACGCAGTATTTT. This chain joins TRBV6-1 and TRBJ2-3; TRBD2 matches 13 bases. The CDR3 totals 16 residues. Germline CDR1 reads MNHNS; CDR2 reads SASEGT. V was pared by 6 bases and J by 1 base, with 4 bases of the junction left unmatched.

In its sample, this clonotype was seen a few times. V and J are TRBV12-3 or TRBV12-4 and TRBJ2-6; D tentatively reads TRBD1 or TRBD2 (7 bases each). V was trimmed by 2 bases and J by 1 base, leaving 15 bases between them. The CDR3 consists of 18 residues. The CDR3 region is CASSLWEGALSGANVLTF. The CDR3 DNA follows: TGTGCCAGCAGTTTATGGGAGGGGGCCTTATCTGGGGCCAACGTCCTGACTTTC.

The chain combines TRBV20-1 with TRBJ2-1, with 10 bases lining up with TRBD2. Trimming at V came to 7 bases and at J to 4 bases, leaving 13 bases not matched to a gene. Germline lookup yields CDR1 DFQATT and CDR2 SNEGSKA (reference sequence). The CDR3 runs to 16 residues. Here the CDR3 DNA reads TGCAGTGGCAAGAATAGCGGGAGGACTAGATACAATGAGCAGTTCTTC. Protein product: CSGKNSGRTRYNEQFF.

The rearrangement uses TRBV9 and TRBJ2-2; D not resolved. Germline V CDR1 and CDR2: SGDLS, YYNGEE. The V end was cut by 1 base, the J end by 1 base, with 5 bases between. This CDR3 region has 14 residues. The CDR3 nucleotides read TGTGCCAGCAGCGTATCAGGGAACACCGGGGAGCTGTTTTTT. It encodes CASSVSGNTGELFF.

This clonotype was counted only a few times. The chain employs TRBV29-1 and TRBJ2-5, with D perhaps being TRBD1 or TRBD2 (5 bases each). Germline V gene data show CDR1 as SQVTM and CDR2 as ANQGSEA. This CDR3 spans 16 amino acids. The V end lost 1 base, the J end lost 1 base, and 16 bases lay between the germline ends. The CDR3 DNA reads as TGCAGCGTTGAAGGTGTGGGGACCTCGTTCCAAGAGACCCAGTACTTC. Its translation: CSVEGVGTSFQETQYF.

Ten or more counts support this clonotype. The rearrangement uses TRBV5-1 and TRBJ2-7; TRBD1 aligns across 8 bases. The CDR3 extends over 14 amino acids. V dropped 4 bases and J dropped 2; count of bases not matched to a gene: 5. Per the germline V gene, CDR1 is SGHRS and CDR2 is YFSETQ. CDR3 in amino acids: CASSAGDRPYEQYF. CDR3 sequence (DNA): TGCGCCAGCAGCGCAGGGGACAGGCCCTACGAGCAGTACTTC.

This clonotype was observed a handful of times. The gene calls are TRBV18 and TRBJ2-1; D uncertain. Germline V lookup: CDR1 KGHSH, CDR2 LQKENI. This CDR3 is 15 amino acids long. Trimming removed 2 bases at V and 5 bases at J, with 13 bases between. As DNA, the CDR3 is TGTGCCAGCTCACCATCGGGTTCGCCAAACAATGAGCAGTTCTTC. Its translation: CASSPSGSPNNEQFF.

The chain links TRBV3-1 to TRBJ2-3; TRBD2 matches at 12 bases. This CDR3 is built from 17 residues. Losses at the gene ends were 10 bases for V and 3 bases for J; bases not matched to a gene: 14. Germline V gene data show CDR1 as LGHDT and CDR2 as YNNKEL (reference sequence). DNA of the CDR3: TGTGCCACCTGCCCTAACTGGACTAGCGGGACGACAGATACGCAGTATTTT. Residues: CATCPNWTSGTTDTQYF.

This clonotype appeared many times. This sequence joins TRBV2 and TRBJ2-2; 12 nucleotides line up with TRBD2. Germline V gene data show CDR1 as SNHLY and CDR2 as FYNNEI. Trimming cost V 5 bases and J 4 bases; bases outside gene matches: 5. The CDR3 has 16 amino acids. The CDR3 bases are TGTGCCAGCAGTCTGACTAGCGGGAGTTTCACCGGGGAGCTGTTTTTT. Amino acids: CASSLTSGSFTGELFF.

V is TRBV6-5 and J is TRBJ2-6; D gene unclear. Trimming stripped 2 bases from V and 0 bases from J, with 2 bases between. This CDR3 contains 14 residues. Germline CDR1 is MNHEY and CDR2 is SVGAGI. The CDR3 protein is CASSYVSGANVLTF. The CDR3 DNA sequence: TGTGCCAGCAGTTACGTCTCTGGGGCCAACGTCCTGACTTTC.

This chain uses TRBV5-6 with TRBJ2-3, with 8 bases that match TRBD1. This CDR3 spans 15 amino acids. Germline CDR1 and CDR2: SGHDT and YYEEEE. The J segment lost 1 base and the V segment lost 3 bases, leaving 4 bases of the junction unmatched. CDR3 residues: CASSYRTGRTDTQYF. The DNA of the CDR3 is TGTGCCAGCAGCTACCGGACAGGGCGCACAGATACGCAGTATTTT.

There are a few counts of this clonotype. V usage is TRBV10-3 and J usage is TRBJ2-7; D uncertain. CDR1 and CDR2 (germline): ENHRY, SYGVKD. The CDR3 sequence is 11 residues long. Trimming removed 5 bases from V and 5 bases from J, with 7 bases in between. CDR3 amino acids: CAISPLHEQYF. CDR3 DNA: TGTGCCATCAGTCCCCTCCACGAGCAGTACTTC.